This T cell receptor (beta chain) was recovered during a study of siplizumab effects on memory and regulatory T cells (dated by TCRdb to about 2019). Notes on the research overall: The study examined how the anti-CD2 antibody siplizumab affects alloreactive T-cell subsets in allogeneic mixed lymphocyte reactions built from human PBMCs.

Library creation used the immunoSEQ multiplex PCR assay. Each sample had some 9.7 x 10^4 TCR templates assayed by the deep sequencing platform. Genomic DNA extracted from sorted T cells was used for TCRbeta CDR3 sequencing. In the source study's methods: The R programming language was used for the clonal analysis of the TCRbeta CDR3 data. Comparing unstimulated samples against CFSE-low samples taken after the reaction was how alloreactive CD4+ and CD8+ clones were defined. By matching sequences to the repertoires of sorted unstimulated Treg and non-Treg cells, each alloreactive CD4+ clone was assigned a regulatory or non-regulatory origin. TCRdb stores this immuneACCESS table with in-frame sequences only. Part of the clones is absent; in the studies checked, under half of the shortfall reflects unresolved V genes, and no reason is known for the rest. V and J calls and clone size are those listed in that table; D and trimming were worked out from the DNA. This sample has some 100,000 clones in its table, and approximately 93% of those were observed once. Over 5% of the sample is in the top ten clones.

TCRbeta CDR3 sequencing was performed on sorted unstimulated T cells and on proliferating T cells recovered from mixed lymphocyte reactions. Fresh whole blood from ten HLA-typed healthy donors was used as the source from which PBMCs were isolated. Paper-wide results and their limitations: Whether proliferating Tregs from siplizumab cultures were suppressive was not functionally confirmed. The cumulative frequency of alloreactive sequences that could be traced back to unstimulated CD4+ memory T cells was significantly reduced by siplizumab. Unstimulated naive T cells appeared to be more diverse than memory T cells, and naive cells seemed to make a substantial contribution to the alloresponse. Because sequences below about 10^-5 frequency were poorly captured, only a minor fraction of alloreactive clones could be mapped to unstimulated subsets. Of the alloreactive CD4+ clones that could be mapped, the Treg-derived share averaged about 67% with siplizumab compared with around 27% in control reactions. A naive or memory phenotype could not be assigned to roughly 75-95% of proliferating CD4+ or CD8+ clones.

V is clipped by 5 bases and J by 4 bases, and the sequence between their germline boundaries is 15 bases long. The CDR3 numbers 14 residues from cysteine through phenylalanine. Only the CDR3 DNA stays, 42 bases, in frame from base 1. CDR1 SNHLY and CDR2 FYNNEI were looked up in the germline V gene. A single count supports this clone. The antigen it binds to is not known. Within one base of it there is no much larger clone, and no base qualities were kept. This clonotype was sampled from a human donor in good health. Recombination connected TRBV2 to TRBJ2-7; TRBD2 is a weak D gene call, 6 bases matching. Specimen: CD8+ T cells sorted from blood. The CDR3 protein sequence reads: CASSFPGAGYEQYF. In nucleotides, the sequence is TGTGCCAGCAGTTTCCCGGGAGCCGGATACGAGCAGTACTTC.